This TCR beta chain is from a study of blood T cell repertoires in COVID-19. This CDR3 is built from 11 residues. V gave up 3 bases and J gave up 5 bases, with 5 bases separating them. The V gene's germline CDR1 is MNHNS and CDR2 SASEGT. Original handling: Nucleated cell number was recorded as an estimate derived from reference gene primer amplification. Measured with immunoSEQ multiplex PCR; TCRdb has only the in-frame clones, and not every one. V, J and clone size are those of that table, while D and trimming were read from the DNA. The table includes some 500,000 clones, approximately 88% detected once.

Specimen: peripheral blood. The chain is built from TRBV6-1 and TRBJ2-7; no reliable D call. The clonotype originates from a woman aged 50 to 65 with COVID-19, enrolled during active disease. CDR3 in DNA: TGTGCCAGCAGTGACAGTAACGAGCAGTACTTC. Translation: CASSDSNEQYF.